These 21 T cell receptor beta chains share one sample of origin, sequenced in a study of cytomegalovirus exposure and HLA in healthy donors. The PCR used 60 Vbeta and 13 Jbeta primers. Libraries were prepared by immunoSEQ multiplex PCR; TCRdb keeps only in-frame clonotypes and omits some of them. Of some 75,000 clones in the sample, 60% to 85% were seen once. The specimen was PBMCs. These TCRs come from a man younger than 30 in good health and CMV-seropositive.

The V gene is TRBV5-4, the J gene TRBJ1-2; D is uncertain. Trimming cost V 0 bases and J 3 bases, with 6 bases left between them. The germline CDR1 and CDR2 sequences are SGHNT and YYREEE (reference sequence). The CDR3 spans 13 residues. The CDR3 sequence: CASSLGGYYGYTF. CDR3 coding DNA: TGTGCCAGCAGCTTGGGCGGATACTATGGCTACACCTTC.

V usage is TRBV29-1 and J usage is TRBJ2-7; tentatively, D is TRBD2 (6 bases). Trimming stripped 2 bases from V and 4 bases from J, with 15 bases between. CDR3 length: 14 amino acids. From germline, CDR1 is SQVTM and CDR2 ANQGSEA. The CDR3 sequence is CSVEISGAGYEQYF. The CDR3 DNA is TGCAGCGTTGAAATCTCTGGGGCGGGGTACGAGCAGTACTTC.

The rearrangement uses TRBV5-6 and TRBJ2-7; 9 bases line up with TRBD1. The germline gives CDR1 SGHDT, CDR2 YYEEEE. V lost 2 bases, J lost 3 bases, and 6 bases stayed unmatched. The CDR3 sequence is 15 residues long. This chain's CDR3 is CASSFGQGSGYEQYF. The CDR3 nucleotides are TGTGCCAGCAGCTTTGGACAGGGGTCAGGCTACGAGCAGTACTTC.

The chain has TRBV25-1 and TRBJ2-7; D remains ambiguous. Trimming stripped 5 bases from V and 5 bases from J, with 22 bases between. The CDR3 has 16 residues. From germline, CDR1 is MGHDK and CDR2 SYGVNS. The CDR3 DNA reads TGTGCCAGCAGTCCCTCGAGGATTGGCGAGAGAAACGAGCAGTACTTC. Its protein product is CASSPSRIGERNEQYF.

The J gene is TRBJ1-5, the V gene TRBV28; 7 bases agree with TRBD1. After removal of 6 bases from V and 4 bases from J, the junction contained 9 bases not matched to a gene. CDR3 size: 15 residues. Looked up from germline, CDR1 is MDHEN and CDR2 is SYDVKM. For the CDR3, the DNA is TGTGCCAGCAGAGGTAGCCAGGGGGTTAATCAGCCCCAGCATTTT. It yields the protein CASRGSQGVNQPQHF.

The V and J genes are TRBV6-5 and TRBJ2-7, with 7 bases identical to TRBD1. This CDR3 spans 12 amino acids. The V gene's germline CDR1 is MNHEY and CDR2 SVGAGI. J was trimmed by 2 bases and V by 9 bases; bases with no gene match: 4. The CDR3 reads CASSGQTYEQYF. CDR3 in DNA: TGTGCCAGTTCGGGACAGACCTACGAGCAGTACTTC.

This rearrangement joins TRBV7-2 to TRBJ2-3; no firm D call. This CDR3 region has 19 residues. The V and J ends lost 0 bases and 2 bases respectively, with 21 bases between them. In germline, CDR1 is SGHTA, CDR2 FQGNSA. The CDR3 loop is CASSLADATTPKNTDTQYF. CDR3 bases: TGTGCCAGCAGCTTAGCGGATGCAACGACTCCCAAGAACACAGATACGCAGTATTTT.

To note about this clone: Other DNA sequences in the same sample also yield this CDR3. The chain uses TRBV6-1 and TRBJ1-5, with D tentatively TRBD1 (5 bases). The CDR3 sequence is 14 residues long. V dropped 0 bases and J dropped 6 bases, with 9 bases sitting between them. Germline assignment: CDR1 MNHNS and CDR2 SASEGT. The CDR3 bases are TGTGCCAGCAGTGAAGCGCAGGGTTCTCAGCCCCAGCATTTT. It encodes CASSEAQGSQPQHF.

The chain links TRBV30 to TRBJ2-7; 7 nucleotides line up with TRBD1. V shed 3 bases and J 3 bases; nucleotides not matched to a gene: 11. Germline-derived CDR1 and CDR2 are GTSNPN and SVGIG (reference sequence). The CDR3 contains 15 residues. CDR3 region: CAWSSGTDKFYEQYF. The CDR3 nucleotides are TGTGCCTGGAGCTCGGGGACAGATAAATTCTACGAGCAGTACTTC.

The rearrangement joins TRBV4-1 to TRBJ2-7, with a possible D match to TRBD1 (6 bases). The V end lost 3 bases, the J end lost 5 bases, and 14 bases lay between the germline ends. The germline CDR1 and CDR2 sequences are MGHRA and YSYEKL. The CDR3 runs 14 residues. CDR3 protein: CASSQTQGSHEQYF. The CDR3 DNA follows: TGCGCCAGCAGCCAGACGCAGGGGAGCCACGAGCAGTACTTC.

The chain couples TRBV10-3 to TRBJ2-5; 9 bases fit TRBD1. CDR3 length equals 15 residues. CDR1 ENHRY and CDR2 SYGVKD come from the germline V gene. Trimming at V came to 6 bases and at J to 4 bases, leaving 9 bases not matched to a gene. The CDR3 DNA is TGTGCCATCAGGCCGGGACAGGGAGTGGGAGAGACCCAGTACTTC. The encoded protein is CAIRPGQGVGETQYF.

The rearrangement links TRBV7-6 to TRBJ2-1, with unresolved D. Trimming removed 5 bases at V and 2 bases at J, with 4 bases between. This CDR3 spans 12 amino acids. The germline CDR1 and CDR2 sequences are SGHVS and FNYEAQ. Here the CDR3 reads CASSEAYNEQFF. The CDR3 nucleotides read TGTGCCAGCAGCGAGGCCTACAATGAGCAGTTCTTC.

This clone has more than one count but fewer than ten. The rearrangement uses TRBV2 and TRBJ1-5, with 8 bases aligning to TRBD1. The CDR3 runs 15 residues. The germline V gene encodes CDR1 SNHLY and CDR2 FYNNEI. The trim removed 6 bases at V and 6 bases at J, leaving 10 bases unmatched. As DNA, the CDR3 is TGTGCCAGCAGCGGAGGACAGGGCAGGATTCAGCCCCAGCATTTT. Its translation is CASSGGQGRIQPQHF.

V gene TRBV5-6 combines with J gene TRBJ2-7, with 7 bases aligning to TRBD1. CDR3 length: 16 residues. Per the germline V gene, CDR1 is SGHDT and CDR2 is YYEEEE. V lost 2 bases and J lost 2; bases outside the gene matches: 10. The CDR3 DNA reads TGTGCCAGCAGCTTCCGGACAGGAGATTATACCTACGAGCAGTACTTC. It codes for CASSFRTGDYTYEQYF.

CDR3 bases: TGCAGCGTTCACCTAGCGAACCAAGAGACCCAGTACTTC. It translates to CSVHLANQETQYF. The chain carries TRBV29-1 and TRBJ2-5; possibly TRBD2 for D (6 bases). The CDR3 spans 13 residues. V lost 5 bases and J lost 0, with 10 bases in between. Per germline, CDR1 SQVTM and CDR2 ANQGSEA. Variable domain in full (rest from reference TRBV29-1 and TRBJ2-5): SAVISQKPSRDICQRGTSLTIQCQVDSQVTMMFWYRQQPGQSLTLIATANQGSEATYESGFVIDKFPISRPNLTFSTLTVSNMSPEDSSIYLCSVHLANQETQYFGPGTRLLVL.

The chain employs TRBV15 and TRBJ2-7; D is possibly TRBD1 (5 bases). Germline CDR1 is LNHNV and CDR2 is YYDKDF (reference sequence). V was clipped by 5 bases and J by 0 bases, with 8 bases between them. This CDR3 has 13 amino acids. CDR3 sequence reads: CATSLTVSYEQYF. CDR3 nucleotide sequence: TGTGCCACCAGCCTGACAGTCTCCTACGAGCAGTACTTC. Drawing the rest from reference TRBV15 and TRBJ2-7, the complete variable domain is DAMVIQNPRYQVTQFGKPVTLSCSQTLNHNVMYWYQQKSSQAPKLLFHYYDKDFNNEADTPDNFQSRRPNTSFCFLDIRSPGLGDTAMYLCATSLTVSYEQYFGPGTRLTVT.

V is TRBV15 and J is TRBJ1-1; a possible D gene is TRBD1 (6 bases). Trimming stripped 5 bases from V and 8 bases from J, with 21 bases between. Germline V CDR1 and CDR2: LNHNV, YYDKDF (reference sequence). This CDR3 is 15 amino acids long. CDR3 in amino acids: CATSGDRQDLREAFF. CDR3 in DNA: TGTGCCACCAGCGGGGATCGACAGGACTTACGAGAAGCTTTCTTT.

The chain joins TRBV9 to TRBJ2-1; 7 bases align to TRBD2. The CDR3 has 14 residues. The V gene's germline CDR1 is SGDLS and CDR2 YYNGEE. V lost 8 bases and J lost 5; bases outside the gene matches: 10. CDR3 DNA: TGTGCCAGTGGAAAAGCGGGGAGGGACAATGAGCAGTTCTTC. Protein product: CASGKAGRDNEQFF.

This sequence joins TRBV4-1 and TRBJ2-7, with 7 bases that match TRBD2. CDR1 is MGHRA and CDR2 is YSYEKL in the germline V gene. The CDR3 runs to 17 residues. Trimming cost V 2 bases and J 0 bases; bases outside gene matches: 10. The CDR3 nucleotides are TGCGCCAGCAGCCAACCCCCCGGGACTACGAGCTCCTACGAGCAGTACTTC. This codes for CASSQPPGTTSSYEQYF.

Note on this clone: The junction differs from germline at one of its ends, possibly a read error. The J gene is TRBJ1-5, the V gene TRBV19; weak D call: TRBD1 (5 bases). Germline V CDR1 and CDR2: LNHDA, SQIVND (reference sequence). This CDR3 comprises 13 residues. DNA for the CDR3: TGTGCCAGTAGTTCTACCTTGTGGCGCAGCAGGGATTTT. Amino acids: CASSSTLWRSRDF. The complete variable domain, with remaining parts taken from reference TRBV19 and TRBJ1-5, reads DGGITQSPKYLFRKEGQNVTLSCEQNLNHDAMYWYRQDPGQGLRLIYYSQIVNDFQKGDIAEGYSVSREKKESFPLTVTSAQKNPTAFYLCASSSTLWRSRDFGDGTRLSIL.

The rearrangement joins TRBV6-5 to TRBJ2-5; D perhaps matches TRBD1 (5 bases). The CDR3 runs 13 residues. Germline values: CDR1 MNHEY, CDR2 SVGAGI. Trimming left V 5 bases short and J 7 bases short, with 14 bases between. CDR3 protein: CASSPRTPGTQYF. CDR3 in DNA: TGTGCCAGCAGTCCCAGGACACCTGGGACCCAGTACTTC.